Below, 30 T cell receptor beta chains from the same sample are listed, as sequenced in a study. TCRdb recomputed calls from the RT-PCR reads with MiXCR, one row per CDR3 protein. The data hold almost 700,000 distinct CDR3 sequences, with approximately 15% observed a single time. Source material: memory CD4+ T cells from blood. Every receptor here comes from a female donor in good health, serving as a healthy control.

The CDR3 loop is CASSVKERAGYSYEQYF. The CDR3 DNA reads as TGTGCCAGCAGCGTAAAAGAAAGGGCAGGGTACTCCTACGAGCAGTACTTC. The rearrangement links TRBV9 to TRBJ2-7, with D perhaps TRBD1 (5 bases). This CDR3 spans 17 amino acids. Trimming shortened V by 1 base and J by 0 bases, and 17 bases separated the two germline ends. Germline-derived CDR1 and CDR2 are SGDLS and YYNGEE.

The chain is built from TRBV5-1 and TRBJ1-4; unclear D gene. The V end was cut by 5 bases, the J end by 10 bases, with 24 bases between. CDR3 length: 16 residues. From germline, CDR1 is SGHRS and CDR2 YFSETQ. CDR3 loop: CASSPDGSALGVKLFF. For the CDR3, the DNA is TGCGCCAGCAGTCCGGACGGGTCCGCCTTAGGTGTAAAACTGTTTTTT.

The rearrangement uses TRBV24-1 and TRBJ2-1; TRBD2 agrees at 12 bases. Germline assignment: CDR1 KGHDR and CDR2 SFDVKD. The CDR3 spans 22 residues. The trim removed 4 bases at V and 3 bases at J, leaving 21 bases unmatched. The CDR3 protein is CATSDHGRKWTSGTSGYNEQFF. The DNA for the CDR3 is TGTGCCACCAGTGACCACGGGAGGAAGTGGACTAGCGGGACCTCAGGCTACAATGAGCAGTTCTTC.

This clonotype was counted ten times or more. V is TRBV28 and J is TRBJ2-7; 7 positions agree with TRBD1. Trimming took 6 bases from V and 5 from J; bases not matched to a gene: 4. CDR1 and CDR2 from the germline V gene are MDHEN and SYDVKM. The CDR3 has 12 amino acids. This CDR3 reads CASSLQGNEQYF. The CDR3 DNA reads TGTGCCAGCAGCCTACAGGGGAACGAGCAGTACTTC.

V is TRBV29-1 and J is TRBJ1-1; unclear D gene. The CDR3 length is 11 residues. CDR1 is SQVTM, CDR2 ANQGSEA, per germline. Deletions cut 4 bases from V and 0 bases from J, with 3 bases between. This CDR3 is CSVVVNTEAFF. The CDR3 nucleotides read TGCAGCGTTGTGGTGAACACTGAAGCTTTCTTT. The full variable domain, in which reference TRBV29-1 and TRBJ1-1 provide the parts outside the CDR3, is SAVISQKPSRDICQRGTSLTIQCQVDSQVTMMFWYRQQPGQSLTLIATANQGSEATYESGFVIDKFPISRPNLTFSTLTVSNMSPEDSSIYLCSVVVNTEAFFGQGTRLTVV.

This clonotype was observed a handful of times. V is TRBV5-1 and J is TRBJ1-1, with 9 bases fitting TRBD1. V lost 3 bases, J lost 0 bases, and 6 bases stayed unmatched. Germline V gene lookup returns CDR1 SGHRS and CDR2 YFSETQ. CDR3 length: 16 amino acids. CDR3 sequence reads: CASSSTGGGVNTEAFF. CDR3 DNA sequence: TGCGCCAGCAGCTCTACAGGGGGCGGAGTGAACACTGAAGCTTTCTTT.

This clonotype came up many times. V gene TRBV6-1 combines with J gene TRBJ2-5, with TRBD2 identical over 7 bases. CDR3 length equals 14 residues. The V gene end was trimmed by 5 bases and the J gene end by 5 bases; junction bases not matched to a gene: 8. Germline V gene lookup returns CDR1 MNHNS and CDR2 SASEGT. The CDR3 here is CASSPAGVLETQYF. The CDR3 DNA reads as TGTGCCAGCAGTCCGGCGGGAGTTTTGGAGACCCAGTACTTC.

The CDR3 spells CSAQKITGLEAFF. The DNA for the CDR3 is TGCAGTGCTCAGAAAATTACAGGGCTTGAAGCTTTCTTT. The chain carries TRBV20-1 and TRBJ1-1; tentatively, D is TRBD1 (6 bases). The CDR3 is 13 residues long. Per germline, CDR1 DFQATT and CDR2 SNEGSKA (reference sequence). V was shortened by 5 bases and J by 7 bases, with 17 bases between the two germline ends.

At least ten counts were recorded for this clonotype. The chain combines TRBV6-2 or TRBV6-3 with TRBJ2-1; possible D gene TRBD2, 6 bases. The germline CDR1 and CDR2 sequences are MNHEY and SVGEGT. Trimming removed 6 bases at V and 8 bases at J, with 17 bases between. The CDR3 spans 14 residues. The CDR3 DNA reads TGTGCCAGCAGCCGACCGGGACTCAGTTATGAGCAGTTCTTC. Protein product: CASSRPGLSYEQFF.

V gene TRBV11-2 combines with J gene TRBJ2-1; 8 bases are shared with TRBD1. The CDR3 is made up of 15 amino acids. Germline CDR1 and CDR2: SGHAT and FQNNGV. Germline trimming cut 5 bases from V and 4 bases from J; bases unmatched to any gene: 7. CDR3 region: CASSLGTGPYNEQFF. The CDR3 DNA reads as TGTGCCAGCAGCCTCGGGACAGGTCCGTACAATGAGCAGTTCTTC.

This clonotype was detected ten times or more. The chain couples TRBV10-3 to TRBJ2-4; a possible D gene is TRBD1 (5 bases). Trimming cost V 8 bases and J 4 bases, with 15 bases left between them. Germline CDR1 is ENHRY and CDR2 is SYGVKD. The CDR3 consists of 14 residues. The CDR3 reads CAIGDPDRKNIQYF. Here the CDR3 DNA reads TGTGCCATCGGAGATCCCGACAGAAAAAACATTCAGTACTTC.

The gene calls are TRBV2 and TRBJ1-6, with 7 bases aligning to TRBD1. The CDR3 sequence is 16 residues long. CDR1 is SNHLY and CDR2 is FYNNEI in the germline V gene. The V gene end was trimmed by 4 bases and the J gene end by 13 bases; junction bases not matched to a gene: 16. The CDR3 DNA is TGTGCCAGCAGTGCTGAACAGGGGTTGTTGAGTACGCCCCTCCACTTT. Protein sequence: CASSAEQGLLSTPLHF.

This chain links TRBV12-3 or TRBV12-4 with TRBJ1-1, with D maybe TRBD1 (5 bases). CDR3 length equals 14 residues. V lost 8 bases and J 4 bases, leaving 17 bases between the germline ends. CDR3 sequence (DNA): TGTGCCAGCGGACCAGGGCGGTGGAGCACTGAAGCTTTCTTT. It yields the protein CASGPGRWSTEAFF.

The V call is TRBV7-2, the J call TRBJ1-1; no firm D call. The CDR3 length is 14 residues. Germline values: CDR1 SGHTA, CDR2 FQGNSA. Trimming pared 3 bases from V and 2 bases from J, leaving 10 bases between. Here the CDR3 reads CASSFTKGNTEAFF. CDR3 sequence (DNA): TGTGCCAGCAGCTTTACAAAGGGTAACACTGAAGCTTTCTTT.

The chain uses TRBV12-3 or TRBV12-4 and TRBJ2-7, with D hard to call. Trimming stripped 3 bases from V and 0 bases from J, with 6 bases between. The CDR3 is made up of 13 amino acids. This CDR3 reads CASSFFYSYEQYF. Here the CDR3 DNA reads TGTGCCAGCAGTTTCTTCTACTCCTACGAGCAGTACTTC.

There are a few counts of this clonotype. This chain connects TRBV5-1 to TRBJ2-3; D may correspond to TRBD1 or TRBD2 (7 bases each). Germline-derived CDR1 and CDR2 are SGHRS and YFSETQ. The CDR3 runs 18 residues. V lost 7 bases and J lost 2, with 26 bases in between. Here the CDR3 DNA reads TGCGCCAGCTTGGCCGTAGGGGGCGGGGGCCAGATCACAGATACGCAGTATTTT. It specifies CASLAVGGGGQITDTQYF.

There are many counts of this clonotype. The chain employs TRBV30 and TRBJ2-7; 8 positions match TRBD1. V trimming: 8 bases; J trimming: 6 bases; junction bases outside the gene matches: 12. The CDR3 is 13 amino acids. Germline V gene data show CDR1 as GTSNPN and CDR2 as SVGIG (reference sequence). CDR3 bases: TGTGCCGGGGCCCGGACAGGGCTCCCCGAGCAGTACTTC. Its protein is CAGARTGLPEQYF.

A few counts support this clonotype. The gene calls are TRBV5-5 and TRBJ2-5; TRBD2 agrees at 8 bases. With 3 bases clipped from V and 3 bases from J, the junction kept 7 bases outside the gene matches. The CDR3 contains 15 residues. The germline V gene has CDR1 SGHKS and CDR2 YYEKEE (reference sequence). CDR3 in DNA: TGTGCCAGCAGCTGGGGGGGACTAGGAAAAGAGACCCAGTACTTC. Translating it yields CASSWGGLGKETQYF.

V is TRBV7-2 and J is TRBJ1-5; 9 bases align to TRBD1. The junction had 7 bases not matched to a gene; V was cut back by 5 bases and J by 5 bases. This CDR3 region has 15 residues. The germline gives CDR1 SGHTA, CDR2 FQGNSA. The CDR3 loop reads CASSRIWTGDQPQHF. The CDR3, as DNA: TGTGCCAGCAGCCGCATATGGACAGGGGATCAGCCCCAGCATTTT.

J is TRBJ2-7 and V is TRBV6-2 or TRBV6-3, with D unclear. The V end was cut by 2 bases, the J end by 6 bases, with 14 bases between. The CDR3 is 14 amino acids. Germline CDR1 is MNHEY and CDR2 is SVGEGT. The CDR3 DNA sequence: TGTGCCAGCAGTTACAAGATCGGGTCGGGCGAGCAGTACTTC. It translates to CASSYKIGSGEQYF.

Ten or more counts support this clonotype. This chain joins TRBV7-9 and TRBJ1-2; 8 bases are a match to TRBD1. Trimming removed 6 bases from V and 0 bases from J; junction bases left unmatched: 9. CDR1 is SEHNR and CDR2 is FQNEAQ in the germline V gene (reference sequence). The CDR3 is made up of 16 amino acids. The CDR3 protein is CASSKDRDGSNYGYTF. The CDR3 DNA follows: TGTGCCAGCAGTAAGGACAGGGATGGGTCTAACTATGGCTACACCTTC. The entire variable domain, with the rest obtained from reference TRBV7-9 and TRBJ1-2, is as follows: DTGVSQNPRHKITKRGQNVTFRCDPISEHNRLYWYRQTLGQGPEFLTYFQNEAQLEKSRLLSDRFSAERPKGSFSTLEIQRTEQGDSAMYLCASSKDRDGSNYGYTFGSGTRLTVV.

The chain is built from TRBV20-1 and TRBJ2-7; 7 positions agree with TRBD1. This CDR3 spans 13 amino acids. V was clipped by 8 bases and J by 2 bases; unmatched bases: 9. Germline-derived CDR1 and CDR2 are DFQATT and SNEGSKA (reference sequence). CDR3 region: CSSYLQGTYEQYF. CDR3 DNA sequence: TGCAGTTCTTACCTACAGGGGACCTACGAGCAGTACTTC.

The chain combines TRBV6-5 with TRBJ2-1; a possible D gene is TRBD2 (6 bases). V shed 5 bases and J shed 9 bases, with 14 bases lying between them. This CDR3 has 13 residues. Germline CDR1 reads MNHEY; CDR2 reads SVGAGI. The DNA of the CDR3 is TGTGCCAGCAGTATATACCGGGACTCTGAGCAGTTCTTC. This codes for CASSIYRDSEQFF.

The rearrangement links TRBV20-1 to TRBJ1-5; TRBD1 aligns across 8 bases. With V trimmed by 3 bases and J by 5 bases, 6 bases remained unmatched. The CDR3 runs to 14 residues. Per the germline V gene, CDR1 is DFQATT and CDR2 is SNEGSKA (reference sequence). CDR3 nucleotides: TGCAGTGCTAGCCCCCGGACAGGGTATCAGCCCCAGCATTTT. This translates into CSASPRTGYQPQHF.

At least ten counts were recorded for this clonotype. The chain is built from TRBV7-2 and TRBJ2-1; TRBD1 aligns across 9 bases. The V gene's germline CDR1 is SGHTA and CDR2 FQGNSA. V shed 5 bases and J 6 bases; nucleotides not matched to a gene: 5. The CDR3 runs to 14 residues. CDR3 DNA: TGTGCCAGCAGCAGAAAGGACAGGGGCAATGAGCAGTTCTTC. Translated: CASSRKDRGNEQFF.

This clonotype was observed a few times. The J gene is TRBJ2-6, the V gene TRBV9, with a possible D match to TRBD1 (6 bases). V lost 7 bases, J lost 4 bases, and 12 bases lay in between. CDR1 is SGDLS and CDR2 is YYNGEE in the germline V gene. The CDR3 length is 14 residues. CDR3 protein: CASQGPGGANVLTF. DNA of the CDR3: TGTGCCAGCCAGGGGCCGGGAGGGGCCAACGTCCTGACTTTC.

This clonotype occurred a few times. The chain joins TRBV20-1 to TRBJ1-4, with D uncertain. From germline, CDR1 is DFQATT and CDR2 SNEGSKA (reference sequence). The V and J ends lost 3 bases and 6 bases respectively, with 11 bases between them. The CDR3 is 13 amino acids. Written as DNA, the CDR3 is TGCAGTGCTAGTCCGCCTTGGGATGAAAAACTGTTTTTT. It codes for CSASPPWDEKLFF.

CDR3 DNA sequence: TGTGCCAGCAGCTTAGCCGTGGGGGGGCGCGGGGGCTACACCTTC. Protein: CASSLAVGGRGGYTF. This chain uses TRBV7-2 with TRBJ1-2; D is possibly TRBD1 (6 bases). This CDR3 comprises 15 residues. Germline assignment: CDR1 SGHTA and CDR2 FQGNSA. Trimming pared 0 bases from V and 8 bases from J, leaving 16 bases between.

Ten or more counts support this clonotype. The genes are TRBV20-1 and TRBJ1-2; D is possibly TRBD1 (6 bases). The CDR3 has 11 residues. Germline lookup yields CDR1 DFQATT and CDR2 SNEGSKA (reference sequence). CDR3 DNA sequence: TGCAGCGGGAAGGGGGGGTATGGCTACACCTTC. Translation gives CSGKGGYGYTF.

This clonotype was recorded a few times. This chain links TRBV24-1 with TRBJ2-5; D is possibly TRBD1 or TRBD2 (6 bases each). Germline CDR1 reads KGHDR; CDR2 reads SFDVKD. Trimming removed 3 bases at V and 2 bases at J, with 15 bases between. The CDR3 length is 16 residues. Here the CDR3 DNA reads TGTGCCACCAGTGATCCGGGGGCCGGGTCGCAAGAGACCCAGTACTTC. As protein: CATSDPGAGSQETQYF.